This T cell receptor (beta chain) was documented in a study of T-cell memory formation after mild COVID-19. The CDR3 has 15 residues. With 7 bases clipped from V and 0 bases from J, the junction kept 4 bases outside the gene matches. The germline V gene encodes CDR1 SNHLY and CDR2 FYNNEI. The study, taken as a whole, reports: Clones that contracted from day 15 to 85 were balanced CD4/CD8, while later expanders leaned CD4+. CD8+ contracting clones occupied EMRA, while CD4+ ones occupied mainly CM and EM. Some responding clones appeared in pre-infection memory, suggesting cross-reactive memory joined.

UMIs and sample barcodes were carried by the TCR alpha and TCR beta cDNA libraries that 5'RACE produced using constant-segment primers. MiXCR, applied by TCRdb to the 5' RACE reads, yields one record per CDR3 protein. The table includes around 450,000 distinct CDR3 sequences, less than 25% detected once. In its sample, this clonotype was seen a few times. The target antigen is unknown. This TCR derives from an adult woman who had mild COVID-19 (a few samples of this study predate the infection). Cell type and time point are not known. The material sequenced was PBMCs or a T cell subset sorted from them (not recorded which). V and J are TRBV2 and TRBJ2-5; 11 bases are a match to TRBD2. The CDR3 loop is CASKRLAGNQETQYF. CDR3 coding DNA: TGTGCCAGCAAAAGACTAGCGGGGAACCAAGAGACCCAGTACTTC.